This passage covers 22 T cell receptor beta chains from one sample sequenced in a study of monozygotic twins with inflammatory bowel disease. TCRdb re-analyzed the 5' RACE reads; it lists each CDR3 protein once, without DNA. The sample shows 200,000 to 250,000 distinct CDR3 sequences, and around 1.5% sits with its ten largest clones. The sample consisted of blood. The receptors originated from a human donor with ulcerative colitis or Crohn's disease, or a healthy co-twin of an affected twin (not recorded which).

The rearrangement uses TRBV10-3 and TRBJ1-3. The CDR3 length is 13 residues. The germline CDR1 and CDR2 sequences are ENHRY and SYGVKD. The CDR3 protein is CAIRGDSGNTIYF.

This chain links TRBV11-2 with TRBJ1-6; no DNA is available, so the TRBD1 call from TCRdb remains unchecked. The CDR3 loop spans 15 amino acids. Germline CDR1 is SGHAT and CDR2 is FQNNGV. CDR3 region: CASSLDVGQSMALHF.

The chain uses TRBV12-3 or TRBV12-4 and TRBJ2-2. The CDR3 runs to 15 residues. The CDR3 loop reads CASSPRRGNTGELFF.

The chain carries TRBV7-9 and TRBJ2-5; TCRdb's D call, TRBD1, is unchecked because there is no DNA. There are 14 residues in the CDR3. The germline V gene has CDR1 SEHNR and CDR2 FQNEAQ (reference sequence). CDR3 amino acids: CASSTQTGQETQYF.

The chain couples TRBV7-8 to TRBJ1-2; the D call of TRBD1 rests on TCRdb alone, since no DNA is present to check it. The CDR3 has 13 amino acids. Germline lookup yields CDR1 SGHVS and CDR2 FQNEAQ. CDR3: CASSSGAGYGYTF.

The chain uses TRBV6-1 and TRBJ2-2; TCRdb indicates TRBD1, and absent DNA this call remains unverified. The CDR3 runs 15 residues. From germline, CDR1 is MNHNS and CDR2 SASEGT. Here the CDR3 reads CASSSGQTNTGELFF.

V gene TRBV11-2 combines with J gene TRBJ2-2; TCRdb calls TRBD1, which cannot be checked without DNA. CDR3 length: 15 residues. Germline CDR1 SGHAT, CDR2 FQNNGV. This CDR3 reads CASSLGGTETGELFF.

The CDR3 spells CASSVEALREKGELFF. V gene TRBV9 combines with J gene TRBJ2-2; TCRdb calls TRBD2, which cannot be checked without DNA. Per the germline V gene, CDR1 is SGDLS and CDR2 is YYNGEE. CDR3 size: 16 residues.

The chain combines TRBV5-1 with TRBJ2-1; no DNA is available, so the TRBD1 call from TCRdb remains unchecked. This CDR3 has 15 amino acids. In germline, CDR1 is SGHRS, CDR2 YFSETQ. The CDR3 spells CASSLALRQGDEQFF. Looking up the rest from reference TRBV5-1 and TRBJ2-1 gives the full variable domain: KAGVTQTPRYLIKTRGQQVTLSCSPISGHRSVSWYQQTPGQGLQFLFEYFSETQRNKGNFPGRFSGRQFSNSRSEMNVSTLELGDSALYLCASSLALRQGDEQFFGPGTRLTVL.

This chain's CDR3 is CASSLATDSYEQYF. The chain couples TRBV5-1 to TRBJ2-7. The CDR3 loop spans 14 amino acids. CDR1 is SGHRS, CDR2 YFSETQ, per germline.

V is TRBV12-3 or TRBV12-4 and J is TRBJ1-1. The CDR3 totals 12 residues. CDR3 protein: CASSLMATEAFF.

This chain joins TRBV5-1 and TRBJ2-7; the D call of TRBD2 rests on TCRdb alone, since no DNA is present to check it. CDR1 SGHRS and CDR2 YFSETQ come from the germline V gene. The CDR3 covers 14 residues. CDR3: CASSLDGETYEQYF.

The rearrangement joins TRBV18 to TRBJ2-2; TCRdb gives TRBD1 as the D gene, but with no DNA this cannot be confirmed. CDR3 length: 15 amino acids. CDR1 is KGHSH and CDR2 is LQKENI in the germline V gene. The CDR3 spells CASSPGQGNTGELFF. Full variable domain (remainder filled in from reference TRBV18 and TRBJ2-2): NAGVMQNPRHLVRRRGQEARLRCSPMKGHSHVYWYRQLPEEGLKFMVYLQKENIIDESGMPKERFSAEFPKEGPSILRIQQVVRGDSAAYFCASSPGQGNTGELFFGEGSRLTVL.

The rearrangement joins TRBV10-3 to TRBJ2-7. Germline V gene sequence: CDR1 ENHRY, CDR2 SYGVKD. The length of the CDR3 is 13 residues. The CDR3 sequence is CAITSDNSYEQYF.

This sequence joins TRBV4-1 and TRBJ1-5. The CDR3 totals 15 residues. Germline values: CDR1 MGHRA, CDR2 YSYEKL. The CDR3 region is CASSQDYGSNQPQHF.

The V call is TRBV18, the J call TRBJ2-3; TCRdb outputs TRBD2, but without DNA this stays unchecked. Germline V gene data show CDR1 as KGHSH and CDR2 as LQKENI. The CDR3 spans 14 residues. The CDR3 spells CASSQLAATDTQYF.

The V call is TRBV5-4, the J call TRBJ2-1. CDR3 length: 16 amino acids. Germline values: CDR1 SGHNT, CDR2 YYREEE (reference sequence). CDR3 region: CASSLGGRGSYNEQFF.

This sequence joins TRBV7-3 and TRBJ2-1; TCRdb's assignment of TRBD2 cannot be checked, as there is no DNA. The CDR3 runs 15 residues. Germline lookup yields CDR1 SGHTA and CDR2 FQGTGA. The CDR3 sequence is CASSLLAGVNNEQFF.

The chain uses TRBV4-1 and TRBJ1-1. The CDR3 has 18 residues. Germline CDR1 MGHRA, CDR2 YSYEKL. CDR3 region: CASSPPVRRRGKNTEAFF.

The chain is built from TRBV5-1 and TRBJ2-1; checking the TCRdb D call of TRBD1 is not possible without DNA. The CDR3 totals 13 residues. Looked up from germline, CDR1 is SGHRS and CDR2 is YFSETQ. The CDR3 is CASSRDRNNEQFF.

V is TRBV4-2 and J is TRBJ2-1; TCRdb gives TRBD2 as the D gene, but with no DNA this cannot be confirmed. The CDR3 spans 16 residues. Germline V lookup: CDR1 LGHNA, CDR2 YNFKEQ. This CDR3 is CASSHITGTSLDEQFF.

The CDR3 region is CASSLGRTGRLHEQYF. The chain joins TRBV7-9 to TRBJ2-7; TCRdb reports TRBD1, a call that lacks DNA to check it against. The CDR3 contains 16 residues. Looked up from germline, CDR1 is SEHNR and CDR2 is FQNEAQ (reference sequence).